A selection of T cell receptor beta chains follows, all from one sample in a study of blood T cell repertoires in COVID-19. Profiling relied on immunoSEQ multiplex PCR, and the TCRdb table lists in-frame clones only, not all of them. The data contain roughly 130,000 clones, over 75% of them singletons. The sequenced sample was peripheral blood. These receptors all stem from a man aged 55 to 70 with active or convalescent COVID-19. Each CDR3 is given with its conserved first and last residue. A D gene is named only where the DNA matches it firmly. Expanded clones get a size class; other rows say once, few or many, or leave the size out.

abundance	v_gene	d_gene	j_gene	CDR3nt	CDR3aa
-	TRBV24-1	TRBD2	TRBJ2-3	TGTGCCACCAGTGATCAACCCCGAGCGGGAGCAACGCAGTATTTT	CATSDQPRAGATQYF
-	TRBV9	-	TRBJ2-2	TGTGCCAGCAGCGTAGGGAGTTCCCCTGCCGGGGAGCTGTTTTTT	CASSVGSSPAGELFF
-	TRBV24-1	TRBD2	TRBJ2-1	TGTGCCACCAGTGATGTGACTAGCGGGAGGGCCTATGAGCAGTTCTTC	CATSDVTSGRAYEQFF
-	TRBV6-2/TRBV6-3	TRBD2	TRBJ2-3	TGTGCCAGCAGTTACCCGGAGTGGTCTAGCGGCCCAAACATGGATACGCAGTATTTT	CASSYPEWSSGPNMDTQYF
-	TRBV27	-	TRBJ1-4	TGTGCCAGCAGTTCTGGGCTAAGATCTGAAAAACTGTTTTTT	CASSSGLRSEKLFF
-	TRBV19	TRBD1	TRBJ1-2	TGTGCCAGTAGTATCCCTTACAGACAGGGATCTAACTATGGCTACACCTTC	CASSIPYRQGSNYGYTF
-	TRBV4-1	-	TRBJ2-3	TGCGCCAGCAGCCAACCTGCGCGCGGGCGGAACACAGATACGCAGTATTTT	CASSQPARGRNTDTQYF
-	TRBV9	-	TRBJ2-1	TGTGCCAGCAGCCCATTCCGGGGTCCCTACAATGAGCAGTTCTTC	CASSPFRGPYNEQFF
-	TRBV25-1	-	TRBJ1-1	TGTGCCAGCAGTGAGATCGGGGGGACTCCGACGAACACTGAAGCTTTCTTT	CASSEIGGTPTNTEAFF
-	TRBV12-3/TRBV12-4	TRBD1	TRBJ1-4	TGTGCCAGCAGTCACCGGGACAGGGAAAAACTGTTTTTT	CASSHRDREKLFF
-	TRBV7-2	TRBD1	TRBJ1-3	TGTGCCAGCAGCGCACAGGGGGGCTCTGGAAACACCATATATTTT	CASSAQGGSGNTIYF
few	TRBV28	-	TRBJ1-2	TGTGCCAGCACCCTTTCGCAGGGGAAGCGCTACACCTTC	CASTLSQGKRYTF
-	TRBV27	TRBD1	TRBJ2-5	TGTGCCAGCAGTTTGGACAGGGGAGGAGAGACCCAGTACTTC	CASSLDRGGETQYF
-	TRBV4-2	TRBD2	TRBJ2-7	TGTGCCAGCAGCCAAGAACCCACTAGCGTCGGGAACGAGCAGTACTTC	CASSQEPTSVGNEQYF
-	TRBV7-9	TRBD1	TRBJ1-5	TGTGCCAGCAGCTTAGGCACAGGGGGAATTGGCCAGCCCCAGCATTTT	CASSLGTGGIGQPQHF
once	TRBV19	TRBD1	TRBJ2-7	TGTGCCAGTAGTGCCCGGACAGGGGCGAGGACCTACGAGCAGTACTTC	CASSARTGARTYEQYF
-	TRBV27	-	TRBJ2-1	TGTGCCAGCAGTTTATCAACAGTCTCCTACAATGAGCAGTTCTTC	CASSLSTVSYNEQFF
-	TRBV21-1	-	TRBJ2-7	TGTGCCGGGAGAGGTGACGAGCAGTACTTC	CAGRGDEQYF
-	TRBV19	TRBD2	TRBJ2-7	TGTGCCAGTAGTATCCCGGGAGGGGTCCGGGAGCAGTACTTC	CASSIPGGVREQYF
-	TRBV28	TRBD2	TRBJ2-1	TGTGCCAGCAGTTTAACCCCCCTAGCGGGAACGTGGAATGAGCAGTTCTTC	CASSLTPLAGTWNEQFF
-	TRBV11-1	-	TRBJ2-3	TGTGCCAGCGGCCGAAGGGGCAACACAGATACGCAGTATTTT	CASGRRGNTDTQYF
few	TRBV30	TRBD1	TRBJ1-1	TGTGCCTGGAGTGCCACGGACAGGGCGAACACTGAAGCTTTCTTT	CAWSATDRANTEAFF
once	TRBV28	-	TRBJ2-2	TGTGCCAGCAGCCCTCCTGGAGAGGTGGAGCTGTTTTTT	CASSPPGEVELFF
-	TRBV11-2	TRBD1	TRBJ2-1	TGTGCCAGCAGTCGGACAGGGGATGAGCAGTTCTTC	CASSRTGDEQFF
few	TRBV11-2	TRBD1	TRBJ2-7	TGTGCCAGCAGCTCCGGGTTTGGACAGGCGAACAACTACGAGCAGTACTTC	CASSSGFGQANNYEQYF
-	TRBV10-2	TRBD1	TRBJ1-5	TGCGCCAGCAGTGGGACAGGGAGCAATCAGCCCCAGCATTTT	CASSGTGSNQPQHF
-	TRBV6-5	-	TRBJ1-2	TGTGCCAGCAGTTTAGGGCGGGACCCTAACTATGGCTACACCTTC	CASSLGRDPNYGYTF
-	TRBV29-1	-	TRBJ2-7	TGCAGCGTTTATCAGGGCTCTGGGGAGCAGTACTTC	CSVYQGSGEQYF